This T cell receptor beta chain was identified during a study of blood T cell repertoires in COVID-19. The germline V and J ends were trimmed by 3 bases and 2 bases, with 10 bases remaining between them. Per the germline V gene, CDR1 is SGHTS and CDR2 is YDEGEE. This CDR3 is built from 14 residues. Method: immunoSEQ multiplex PCR; TCRdb's copy keeps in-frame clones and lacks some. Altogether 45,000 to 65,000 clones are present, around four fifths being singletons, with the ten largest covering 5.5% to 7.5%. The sequence came from a man in his 70s with active COVID-19. The chain employs TRBV5-8 and TRBJ2-3; perhaps TRBD1 as D (6 bases). The specimen sequenced was peripheral blood. Here the CDR3 DNA reads TGTGCCAGCAGCTATGGACAGCCCACAGATACGCAGTATTTT. It codes for CASSYGQPTDTQYF.